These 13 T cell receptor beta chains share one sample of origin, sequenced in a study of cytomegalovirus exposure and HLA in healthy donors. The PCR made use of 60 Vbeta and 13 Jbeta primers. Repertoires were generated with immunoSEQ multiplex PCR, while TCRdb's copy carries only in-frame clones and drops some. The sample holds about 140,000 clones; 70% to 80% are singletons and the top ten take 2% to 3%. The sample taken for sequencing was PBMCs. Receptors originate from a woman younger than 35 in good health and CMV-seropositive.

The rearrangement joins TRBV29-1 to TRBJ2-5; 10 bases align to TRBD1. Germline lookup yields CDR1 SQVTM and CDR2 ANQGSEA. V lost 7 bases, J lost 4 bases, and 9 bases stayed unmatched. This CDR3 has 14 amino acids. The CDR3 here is CSADRDRGSETQYF. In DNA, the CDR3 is TGCAGCGCGGACCGGGACAGGGGATCAGAGACCCAGTACTTC.

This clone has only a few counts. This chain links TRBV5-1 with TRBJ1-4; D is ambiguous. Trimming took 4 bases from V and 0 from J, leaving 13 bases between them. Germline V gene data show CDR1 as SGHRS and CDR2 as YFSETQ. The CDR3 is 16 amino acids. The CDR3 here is CASSRDFGATNEKLFF. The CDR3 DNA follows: TGCGCCAGCAGCAGAGACTTTGGTGCAACTAATGAAAAACTGTTTTTT.

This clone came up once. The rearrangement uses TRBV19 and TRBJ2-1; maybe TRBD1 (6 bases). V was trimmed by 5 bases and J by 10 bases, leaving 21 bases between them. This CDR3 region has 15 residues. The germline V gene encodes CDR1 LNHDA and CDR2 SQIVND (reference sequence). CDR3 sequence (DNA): TGTGCCAGTAGTGATCCGGGACACTCTGACCGGGAGCAGTTCTTC. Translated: CASSDPGHSDREQFF.

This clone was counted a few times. CDR3 DNA: TGTGCCAGCAGCGAACGACAGGGCGGCGAGACCCAGTACTTC. Amino acid sequence: CASSERQGGETQYF. V gene TRBV7-9 combines with J gene TRBJ2-5, with 7 bases lining up with TRBD1. The CDR3 has 14 amino acids. Germline CDR1 and CDR2: SEHNR and FQNEAQ (reference sequence). J gave up 5 bases and V 5 bases, and 8 bases lay outside the gene matches.

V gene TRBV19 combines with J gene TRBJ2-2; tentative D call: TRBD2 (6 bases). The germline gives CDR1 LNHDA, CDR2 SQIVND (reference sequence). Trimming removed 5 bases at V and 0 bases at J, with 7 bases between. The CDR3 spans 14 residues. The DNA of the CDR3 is TGTGCCAGTAGTGGACTACCGAACACCGGGGAGCTGTTTTTT. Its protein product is CASSGLPNTGELFF.

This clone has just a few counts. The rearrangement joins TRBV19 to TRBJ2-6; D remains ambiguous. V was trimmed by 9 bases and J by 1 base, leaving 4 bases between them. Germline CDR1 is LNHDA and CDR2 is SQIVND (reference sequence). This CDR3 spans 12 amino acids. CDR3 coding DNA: TGTGCCAGCAGGTCTGGGGCCAACGTCCTGACTTTC. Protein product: CASRSGANVLTF.

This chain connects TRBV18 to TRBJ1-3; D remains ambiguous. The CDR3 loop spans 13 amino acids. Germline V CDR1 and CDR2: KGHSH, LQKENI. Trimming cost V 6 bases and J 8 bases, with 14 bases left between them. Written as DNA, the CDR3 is TGTGCCAGCTCCCCCATGGAGGGCGACACCATATATTTT. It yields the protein CASSPMEGDTIYF.

Here the CDR3 reads CASSPGGAGLIGKYF. The DNA of the CDR3 is TGCGCCAGCAGCCCCGGTGGTGCGGGGCTCATCGGAAAGTATTTT. V usage is TRBV5-1 and J usage is TRBJ2-3, with TRBD2 as a possible D gene (6 bases). V was trimmed by 4 bases and J by 13 bases, leaving 25 bases between them. The CDR3 is 15 amino acids. Germline-derived CDR1 and CDR2 are SGHRS and YFSETQ.

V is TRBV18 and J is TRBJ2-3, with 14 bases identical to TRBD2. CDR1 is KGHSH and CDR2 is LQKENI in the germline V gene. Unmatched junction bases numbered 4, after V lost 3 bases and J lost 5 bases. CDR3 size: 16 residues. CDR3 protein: CASSPPTSGGGDTQYF. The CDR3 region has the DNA TGTGCCAGCTCACCGCCGACTAGCGGGGGGGGAGATACGCAGTATTTT.

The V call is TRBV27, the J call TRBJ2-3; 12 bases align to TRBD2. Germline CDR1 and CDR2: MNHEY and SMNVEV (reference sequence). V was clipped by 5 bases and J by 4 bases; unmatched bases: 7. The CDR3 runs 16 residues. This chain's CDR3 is CASSHYLAGGPDTQYF. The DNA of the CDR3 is TGTGCCAGCAGTCACTACCTAGCGGGGGGGCCAGATACGCAGTATTTT.

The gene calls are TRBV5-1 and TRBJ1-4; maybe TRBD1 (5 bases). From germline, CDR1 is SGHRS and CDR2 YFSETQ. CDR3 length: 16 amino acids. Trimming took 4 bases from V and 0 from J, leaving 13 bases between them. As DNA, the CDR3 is TGCGCCAGCAGCCGTTGGACACTTGCAACTAATGAAAAACTGTTTTTT. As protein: CASSRWTLATNEKLFF. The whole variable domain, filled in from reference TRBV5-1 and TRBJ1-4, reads KAGVTQTPRYLIKTRGQQVTLSCSPISGHRSVSWYQQTPGQGLQFLFEYFSETQRNKGNFPGRFSGRQFSNSRSEMNVSTLELGDSALYLCASSRWTLATNEKLFFGSGTQLSVL.

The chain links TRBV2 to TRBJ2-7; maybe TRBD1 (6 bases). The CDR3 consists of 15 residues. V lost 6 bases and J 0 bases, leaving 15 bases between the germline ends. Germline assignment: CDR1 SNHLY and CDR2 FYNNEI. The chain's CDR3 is CASSSGMTGSYEQYF. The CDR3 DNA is TGTGCCAGCAGCTCGGGGATGACAGGCTCCTACGAGCAGTACTTC.

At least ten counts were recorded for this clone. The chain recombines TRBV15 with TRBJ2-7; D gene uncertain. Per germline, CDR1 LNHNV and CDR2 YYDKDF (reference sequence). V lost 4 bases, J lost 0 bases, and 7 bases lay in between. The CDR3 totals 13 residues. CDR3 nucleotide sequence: TGTGCCACCAGCAACCGGTTCTCCTACGAGCAGTACTTC. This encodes CATSNRFSYEQYF. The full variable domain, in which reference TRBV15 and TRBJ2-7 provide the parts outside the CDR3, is DAMVIQNPRYQVTQFGKPVTLSCSQTLNHNVMYWYQQKSSQAPKLLFHYYDKDFNNEADTPDNFQSRRPNTSFCFLDIRSPGLGDTAMYLCATSNRFSYEQYFGPGTRLTVT.